These 12 T cell receptor beta chains originate from one sample sequenced in a study of T cell responses to AZD1222 COVID-19 vaccine. Assay: immunoSEQ multiplex PCR; the TCRdb copy retains only in-frame clones and omits some. Among about 180,000 clones listed, 80% to 90% were seen once. The sample in question was peripheral blood, obtained on day 0 of AZD1222 vaccination. These receptors came from an adult in good health.

V gene TRBV5-1 combines with J gene TRBJ1-3; D remains ambiguous. Trimming removed 1 base from V and 4 bases from J, with 3 bases in between. CDR1 is SGHRS and CDR2 is YFSETQ in the germline V gene. This CDR3 spans 12 amino acids. CDR3 DNA: TGCGCCAGCAGCTTGACAGGAAACACCATATATTTT. Its protein product is CASSLTGNTIYF.

V is TRBV7-6 and J is TRBJ2-3; 12 positions agree with TRBD1. This CDR3 has 16 amino acids. Germline V gene data show CDR1 as SGHVS and CDR2 as FNYEAQ. After removal of 4 bases from V and 2 bases from J, the junction contained 4 bases not matched to a gene. The CDR3 sequence is CASSSGTGGFTDTQYF. The CDR3 DNA follows: TGTGCCAGCAGCTCCGGGACAGGGGGCTTCACAGATACGCAGTATTTT.

The CDR3 bases are TGTGCCAGCAGCCAAATGAATGCAGGGGGCGAGTGGTACGAGCAGTACTTC. Protein: CASSQMNAGGEWYEQYF. The chain uses TRBV4-2 and TRBJ2-7, with TRBD1 matching 8 bases. Germline loops: CDR1 LGHNA, CDR2 YNFKEQ. V shed 2 bases, J shed 4 bases, and the junction held 13 bases outside the gene matches. The CDR3 consists of 17 residues.

The genes are TRBV24-1 and TRBJ1-2; maybe TRBD1 (5 bases). This CDR3 has 13 residues. CDR1 and CDR2 (germline): KGHDR, SFDVKD. Trimming left V 5 bases short and J 4 bases short, with 10 bases between. As DNA, the CDR3 is TGTGCCACCAGTGGGGACCTCTTCTATGGCTACACCTTC. Translation: CATSGDLFYGYTF.

This chain uses TRBV19 with TRBJ2-3; 9 bases map to TRBD1. This CDR3 is built from 13 residues. V lost 8 bases to trimming and J lost 4 bases; unmatched junction nucleotides: 4. The germline V gene encodes CDR1 LNHDA and CDR2 SQIVND (reference sequence). The CDR3 DNA reads TGTGCCAGTGGACAGGGGCGCGCAGATACGCAGTATTTT. The encoded protein is CASGQGRADTQYF.

The J gene is TRBJ2-2, the V gene TRBV5-1; 9 bases line up with TRBD2. V was pared by 6 bases and J by 5 bases, with 17 bases of the junction left unmatched. The germline gives CDR1 SGHRS, CDR2 YFSETQ. The CDR3 spans 18 residues. The CDR3 nucleotides are TGCGCCAGCAAATCCCCTCGCGGGGGGGCAATGGGGACCGGGGAGCTGTTTTTT. Translating gives CASKSPRGGAMGTGELFF.

V usage is TRBV9 and J usage is TRBJ2-5; 9 bases align to TRBD2. Per the germline V gene, CDR1 is SGDLS and CDR2 is YYNGEE. The CDR3 spans 14 residues. With V trimmed by 2 bases and J by 5 bases, 4 bases remained unmatched. CDR3 nucleotide sequence: TGTGCCAGCAGCGTTTCTAGCGGGGTGGAGACCCAGTACTTC. Amino acids: CASSVSSGVETQYF.

The gene calls are TRBV9 and TRBJ1-3; the D gene is possibly TRBD1 (6 bases). Germline V gene lookup returns CDR1 SGDLS and CDR2 YYNGEE. V was cut by 3 bases and J by 0 bases, with 13 bases left in between. This CDR3 is built from 16 residues. The CDR3 sequence is CASSAQGIGSGNTIYF. DNA for the CDR3: TGTGCCAGCAGCGCACAGGGAATCGGCTCTGGAAACACCATATATTTT.

The V call is TRBV9, the J call TRBJ2-1; 9 bases map to TRBD2. Looked up from germline, CDR1 is SGDLS and CDR2 is YYNGEE. The CDR3 is made up of 17 amino acids. The V gene end was trimmed by 2 bases and the J gene end by 2 bases; junction bases not matched to a gene: 8. The CDR3 loop is CASSVRISGGTYNEQFF. Written as DNA, the CDR3 is TGTGCCAGCAGCGTCAGAATTAGCGGGGGTACCTACAATGAGCAGTTCTTC. The full variable domain, rest sourced from reference TRBV9 and TRBJ2-1, is DSGVTQTPKHLITATGQRVTLRCSPRSGDLSVYWYQQSLDQGLQFLIQYYNGEERAKGNILERFSAQQFPDLHSELNLSSLELGDSALYFCASSVRISGGTYNEQFFGPGTRLTVL.

The CDR3: CASSMNRHGEQYF. The CDR3 region has the DNA TGTGCCAGCAGTATGAATCGGCATGGCGAGCAGTACTTC. The chain carries TRBV27 and TRBJ2-7; the D is unclear. V was shortened by 5 bases and J by 6 bases, with 14 bases between the two germline ends. Germline lookup yields CDR1 MNHEY and CDR2 SMNVEV (reference sequence). This CDR3 region has 13 residues.

This sequence joins TRBV27 and TRBJ2-2, with TRBD2 matching over 8 bases. The J segment lost 4 bases and the V segment lost 7 bases, leaving 5 bases of the junction unmatched. The germline gives CDR1 MNHEY, CDR2 SMNVEV (reference sequence). The CDR3 has 14 residues. The CDR3 is CASKTLAGTGELFF. In DNA form, the CDR3 reads TGTGCCAGCAAGACCCTAGCGGGCACCGGGGAGCTGTTTTTT.

V gene TRBV6-2 or TRBV6-3 combines with J gene TRBJ2-7, with D tentatively TRBD1 (5 bases). The germline CDR1 and CDR2 sequences are MNHEY and SVGEGT. The CDR3 consists of 14 residues. V was clipped by 6 bases and J by 1 base, with 13 bases between them. This CDR3 reads CASSQPQGSYEQYF. Here the CDR3 DNA reads TGTGCCAGCAGCCAACCCCAGGGTTCCTACGAGCAGTACTTC.